This is a list of T cell receptor beta chains from one sample in a study of cytomegalovirus exposure and HLA in healthy donors. TCRdb's table, derived via immunoSEQ multiplex PCR, lists solely in-frame clones and lacks some. The sample includes some 190,000 clones, 70% to 85% of them seen just once. The sample consisted of PBMCs. Receptor source: a man aged 18 to 29 in good health and CMV-seronegative. Each CDR3 is given with its conserved first and last residue. A D gene is named only where the DNA matches it firmly. Clone size is stated in some rows and not others, as once, few, many or a class when expanded.

j_call clone_size cdr3_length v_call d_call cdr3_nt cdr3_aa
TRBJ2-7 NA 14 TRBV4-3 TRBD1 TGCGCCAGCAGCCAAGGGACAGGGGAAGGCGAGCAGTACTTC CASSQGTGEGEQYF
TRBJ1-2 few 13 TRBV7-9 TRBD1 TGTGCCAGCTCACCCAGACAGGGTCAGGGCTACACCTTC CASSPRQGQGYTF
TRBJ2-3 NA 14 TRBV4-3 NA TGCGCCAGCAGCCAAGGTTCAGGTTTAGATACGCAGTATTTT CASSQGSGLDTQYF
TRBJ2-1 NA 16 TRBV4-3 TRBD2 TGCGCCAGCAGCCAGGCAGGACTAGCGGGGATTCATGAGCAGTTCTTC CASSQAGLAGIHEQFF
TRBJ1-2 NA 16 TRBV7-9 NA TGTGCCAGCAGCTTAGCGCGGATAGGAGCTAACTATGGCTACACCTTC CASSLARIGANYGYTF
TRBJ2-2 NA 14 TRBV5-4 NA TGTGCCAGCAGCTTAGACGGCGGGACCGGGGAGCTGTTTTTT CASSLDGGTGELFF
TRBJ1-1 NA 14 TRBV6-5 TRBD1 TGTGCCAGCAGCTCACAGGGGGCAGGCACTGAAGCTTTCTTT CASSSQGAGTEAFF
TRBJ2-2 NA 16 TRBV19 TRBD2 TGTGCCAGTAGGAGTAGCGGGGGGGGAAACACCGGGGAGCTGTTTTTT CASRSSGGGNTGELFF
TRBJ1-2 NA 12 TRBV10-3 NA TGTGCCATCAGTGAGCCCCCACGGGGCTACACCTTC CAISEPPRGYTF
TRBJ2-7 few 14 TRBV6-5 NA TGTGCCGGCAGCATCCTAGCGACAGCCTACGAGCAGTACTTC CAGSILATAYEQYF
TRBJ2-2 NA 15 TRBV5-1 NA TGCGCCAGCAGCCCTGGACACCATAACACCGGGGAGCTGTTTTTT CASSPGHHNTGELFF
TRBJ1-2 NA 13 TRBV7-2 NA TGTGCCAGCAGCTTAGAGGGAGGCTATGGCTACACCTTC CASSLEGGYGYTF
TRBJ1-1 NA 14 TRBV18 NA TGTGCCAGCTCACCGGAGACAGGGAACACTGAAGCTTTCTTT CASSPETGNTEAFF
TRBJ1-5 NA 16 TRBV2 TRBD1 TGTGCCAGCAGTGGGACAGGTGCGTATAGCAATCAGCCCCAGCATTTT CASSGTGAYSNQPQHF